The 7 T cell receptor beta chains presented below share a single source sample, sequenced in a study of CD8 T cells in Susac syndrome. RNA was extracted with the RNeasy kit, and a quantity of roughly 0.5 to 1 ug was reverse transcribed using random hexamers. TCRdb passed the immunoSEQ multiplex PCR reads through MiXCR, listing each CDR3 protein once. The data show 84,000 or so distinct CDR3 sequences, 90% to 95% seen once. Sequencing was carried out using CD8+ T cells from PBMCs. The receptor set was obtained from a human donor with Susac syndrome.

This chain uses TRBV11-2 with TRBJ2-5, with D perhaps matching TRBD1 (6 bases). The CDR3 extends over 15 amino acids. CDR1 is SGHAT and CDR2 is FQNNGV in the germline V gene. The germline V and J ends were trimmed by 0 bases and 5 bases, with 13 bases remaining between them. DNA for the CDR3: TGTGCCAGCAGCTTAGACCGGGCAGGGGCGGAGACCCAGTACTTC. Protein: CASSLDRAGAETQYF.

The chain carries TRBV30 and TRBJ2-1; no reliable D call. The CDR3 sequence is 12 residues long. The V end was cut by 0 bases, the J end by 8 bases, with 8 bases between. Germline V CDR1 and CDR2: GTSNPN, SVGIG (reference sequence). The DNA of the CDR3 is TGTGCCTGGAGTGTCGTCGCACATGAGCAGTTCTTC. It yields the protein CAWSVVAHEQFF. The full variable domain, completed using reference TRBV30 and TRBJ2-1, is SQTIHQWPATLVQPVGSPLSLECTVEGTSNPNLYWYRQAAGRGLQLLFYSVGIGQISSEVPQNLSASRPQDRQFILSSKKLLLSDSGFYLCAWSVVAHEQFFGPGTRLTVL.

This clonotype was seen more than once but under ten times. The chain is built from TRBV14 and TRBJ2-7, with D perhaps matching TRBD2 (6 bases). This CDR3 has 15 residues. Trimming shortened V by 4 bases and J by 1 base, and 14 bases separated the two germline ends. In germline, CDR1 is SGHDN, CDR2 FVKESK. The CDR3 DNA reads TGTGCCAGCAGCCCCGAGGGACTTTCGTCCTACGAGCAGTACTTC. It is translated as CASSPEGLSSYEQYF.

The table lists this clonotype with a count of one. The J gene is TRBJ2-5, the V gene TRBV13; D is perhaps TRBD1 (5 bases). V was clipped by 0 bases and J by 2 bases, with 7 bases between them. This CDR3 is built from 14 residues. Per germline, CDR1 PRHDT and CDR2 FYEKMQ (reference sequence). CDR3: CASSLGDNQETQYF. DNA of the CDR3: TGTGCCAGCAGCTTAGGGGACAATCAAGAGACCCAGTACTTC.

This clonotype was recorded only once. V usage is TRBV5-6 and J usage is TRBJ2-1, with D perhaps TRBD1 (6 bases). Germline CDR1 is SGHDT and CDR2 is YYEEEE. This CDR3 is built from 16 residues. Trimming took off 0 bases at V and 5 bases at J, with 15 bases between the two ends. The CDR3 DNA sequence: TGTGCCAGCAGCTTGGCCACAGGGCTGTGGGACAATGAGCAGTTCTTC. Its protein product is CASSLATGLWDNEQFF.

The chain employs TRBV5-4 and TRBJ2-3; 11 bases match TRBD2. This CDR3 contains 16 residues. Germline V CDR1 and CDR2: SGHNT, YYREEE (reference sequence). V was clipped by 2 bases and J by 4 bases; unmatched bases: 6. The CDR3 is CASSFSGRGPPDTQYF. CDR3 DNA sequence: TGTGCCAGCAGCTTTAGCGGGAGGGGGCCTCCAGATACGCAGTATTTT. Full variable domain (outside the CDR3, taken from reference TRBV5-4 and TRBJ2-3): ETGVTQSPTHLIKTRGQQVTLRCSSQSGHNTVSWYQQALGQGPQFIFQYYREEENGRGNFPPRFSGLQFPNYSSELNVNALELDDSALYLCASSFSGRGPPDTQYFGPGTRLTVL.

This chain uses TRBV5-6 with TRBJ2-4; D is undetermined. The V gene lost 7 bases and the J gene lost 4 bases, with 12 bases spanning the gap. Germline-derived CDR1 and CDR2 are SGHDT and YYEEEE. The CDR3 contains 13 residues. Here the CDR3 DNA reads TGTGCCAGCCCCCCCGCACCGAAAAACATTCAGTACTTC. Protein: CASPPAPKNIQYF.